The 23 T cell receptor beta chains below come from one sample, sequenced in a study of cytomegalovirus exposure and HLA in healthy donors (dated 2017 in TCRdb). The method was the immunoSEQ multiplex PCR assay. The multiplex PCR relied on a mix of 60 forward primers for TCR Vbeta segments and 13 reverse primers for TCR Jbeta segments. TCRdb took this table from immuneACCESS and kept in-frame rearrangements with V and J called. Such tables lack part of the clones; where checked against another copy, unresolved V genes explain under half of the gap, and the rest is unexplained. The sample includes 60,000 to 100,000 clones, with 60% to 85% observed a single time. The ten largest clonotypes hold 1.5% to 2% of the sample. The sequenced material came from PBMCs. These receptors were taken from a man aged 35 to 55 in good health and CMV-seronegative.

The V gene is TRBV27, the J gene TRBJ2-3; TRBD2 might be the D (5 bases). This CDR3 has 13 amino acids. The ends were cut back, 6 bases at V and 3 bases at J, with 10 bases in the middle. Germline-derived CDR1 and CDR2 are MNHEY and SMNVEV (reference sequence). The CDR3 sequence is CASSYLATDTQYF. DNA for the CDR3: TGTGCCAGCAGCTATTTAGCGACAGATACGCAGTATTTT.

The chain joins TRBV7-9 to TRBJ1-6, with 8 bases identical to TRBD1. J lost 7 bases, V lost 3 bases, and 5 bases had no gene match. The CDR3 is 15 residues long. Per the germline V gene, CDR1 is SEHNR and CDR2 is FQNEAQ (reference sequence). The CDR3 sequence is CASSFRQGTNSPLHF. CDR3 sequence (DNA): TGTGCCAGCAGCTTTCGACAGGGGACGAATTCACCCCTCCACTTT.

This clone occurred once. J is TRBJ1-3 and V is TRBV5-1; D gene uncertain. The length of the CDR3 is 16 residues. Germline CDR1 SGHRS, CDR2 YFSETQ. V was cut by 0 bases and J by 0 bases, with 10 bases left in between. This chain's CDR3 is CASSLAPGSSGNTIYF. CDR3 in DNA: TGCGCCAGCAGCTTGGCCCCGGGAAGCTCTGGAAACACCATATATTTT.

This clone came up once. This chain uses TRBV19 with TRBJ2-1; 7 bases map to TRBD2. Germline V lookup: CDR1 LNHDA, CDR2 SQIVND (reference sequence). V lost 6 bases to trimming and J lost 7 bases; unmatched junction nucleotides: 9. The CDR3 is made up of 14 amino acids. The CDR3 is CASSRLGGENEQFF. Here the CDR3 DNA reads TGTGCCAGTAGCCGATTGGGGGGGGAAAATGAGCAGTTCTTC.

The chain carries TRBV29-1 and TRBJ1-3; D possibly corresponds to TRBD1 (5 bases). V lost 4 bases to trimming and J lost 0 bases, with 13 bases between them. The germline V gene encodes CDR1 SQVTM and CDR2 ANQGSEA. The CDR3 has 15 residues. The CDR3 sequence: CSVGDTGGSGNTIYF. The CDR3 DNA follows: TGCAGCGTTGGCGATACAGGCGGCTCTGGAAACACCATATATTTT.

The V gene is TRBV6-5, the J gene TRBJ2-5; D perhaps matches TRBD1 (6 bases). Germline CDR1 reads MNHEY; CDR2 reads SVGAGI. The CDR3 is 13 amino acids. Trimming removed 6 bases at V and 1 base at J, with 9 bases between. CDR3 sequence: CASRLTGQETQYF. CDR3 sequence (DNA): TGTGCCAGCAGATTGACAGGCCAAGAGACCCAGTACTTC.

About this clone itself: One end of the junction does not line up with germline, which may come from a read error. This chain joins TRBV7-9 and TRBJ2-6; D perhaps matches TRBD2 (5 bases). This CDR3 comprises 15 residues. CDR1 and CDR2 (germline): SEHNR, FQNEAQ (reference sequence). The CDR3 nucleotides are TGTTCCAGCACGGACGGGCGGGCTGGGGCCAACGTCCTGACTTTC. Translated, it gives CSSTDGRAGANVLTF.

This clone appeared a single time. The chain carries TRBV29-1 and TRBJ2-3; 7 nucleotides align to TRBD2. CDR1 is SQVTM, CDR2 ANQGSEA, per germline. The CDR3 totals 14 residues. J gave up 3 bases and V 7 bases, and 10 bases lay outside the gene matches. The CDR3 loop is CSARLAPLTDTQYF. CDR3 DNA: TGCAGCGCCCGACTAGCTCCTTTGACAGATACGCAGTATTTT.

This clone has only a few counts. The rearrangement uses TRBV19 and TRBJ1-5, with D maybe TRBD1 (5 bases). This CDR3 comprises 17 residues. Trimming left V 1 base short and J 1 base short, with 14 bases between. Germline CDR1 and CDR2: LNHDA and SQIVND (reference sequence). For the CDR3, the DNA is TGTGCCAGTAGTATAGGGTGGGGGGTGCGGAGCAATCAGCCCCAGCATTTT. Amino acid sequence: CASSIGWGVRSNQPQHF.

The chain joins TRBV2 to TRBJ1-5; D remains ambiguous. Germline lookup yields CDR1 SNHLY and CDR2 FYNNEI. The CDR3 covers 14 residues. V shed 7 bases and J shed 1 base, with 11 bases lying between them. CDR3 sequence: CASKPGLSNQPQHF. CDR3 nucleotides: TGTGCCAGCAAACCTGGACTGAGCAATCAGCCCCAGCATTTT.

V usage is TRBV28 and J usage is TRBJ1-2; 10 nucleotides line up with TRBD1. Germline V gene lookup returns CDR1 MDHEN and CDR2 SYDVKM. V shed 4 bases, J shed 8 bases, and the junction held 7 bases outside the gene matches. The CDR3 covers 14 residues. CDR3 region: CASSSSDRGGGYTF. DNA of the CDR3: TGTGCCAGCAGTTCCTCGGACAGGGGGGGCGGCTACACCTTC.

V gene TRBV7-9 combines with J gene TRBJ1-1; D call uncertain. Germline CDR1 SEHNR, CDR2 FQNEAQ (reference sequence). The CDR3 sequence is 12 residues long. Deletions cut 4 bases from V and 1 base from J, with 4 bases between. Here the CDR3 DNA reads TGTGCCAGCAGCTACACGAACACTGAAGCTTTCTTT. It codes for CASSYTNTEAFF.

This clone was seen once. The V and J genes are TRBV25-1 and TRBJ2-2; 7 positions match TRBD1. Trimming took 2 bases from V and 8 from J; bases not matched to a gene: 8. From germline, CDR1 is MGHDK and CDR2 SYGVNS. The CDR3 length is 15 residues. CDR3 nucleotide sequence: TGTGCCAGCAGTGAAAGACAGGGTTGGGGTGGGGAGCTGTTTTTT. Amino acids: CASSERQGWGGELFF.

The chain is built from TRBV18 and TRBJ2-7; 7 nucleotides line up with TRBD1. V dropped 3 bases and J dropped 5; count of bases not matched to a gene: 4. Germline V gene lookup returns CDR1 KGHSH and CDR2 LQKENI. This CDR3 has 13 residues. The CDR3 DNA reads as TGTGCCAGCTCACCGGGCGGACAGGACGAGCAGTACTTC. Protein: CASSPGGQDEQYF.

The chain has TRBV25-1 and TRBJ1-1; the D is unclear. Germline-derived CDR1 and CDR2 are MGHDK and SYGVNS. V was trimmed by 1 base and J by 4 bases, leaving 10 bases between them. The length of the CDR3 is 14 residues. The CDR3 region has the DNA TGTGCCAGCAGTGAATTCGGCAGGTTCACTGAAGCTTTCTTT. As protein: CASSEFGRFTEAFF.

The chain has TRBV13 and TRBJ1-3; TRBD1 is a possible D gene (5 bases). The germline gives CDR1 PRHDT, CDR2 FYEKMQ (reference sequence). The length of the CDR3 is 13 residues. The V gene lost 4 bases and the J gene lost 6 bases, with 10 bases spanning the gap. This CDR3 is CASSSQDTNTIYF. The CDR3 coding sequence is TGTGCCAGCAGCTCACAGGACACAAACACCATATATTTT.

This clone came up once. This chain uses TRBV10-3 with TRBJ1-5; perhaps TRBD1 as D (5 bases). CDR1 is ENHRY and CDR2 is SYGVKD in the germline V gene. The V and J ends lost 11 bases and 1 base respectively, with 12 bases between them. The CDR3 length is 13 residues. The CDR3 DNA reads TGTGCCTCGCACCAGGGAAGCAATCAGCCCCAGCATTTT. As protein: CASHQGSNQPQHF.

Here the CDR3 reads CASSYSTPNTEAFF. CDR3 nucleotide sequence: TGTGCCAGCAGTTACTCGACACCGAACACTGAAGCTTTCTTT. The V gene is TRBV6-5, the J gene TRBJ1-1; D remains unclear. The CDR3 consists of 14 residues. The germline gives CDR1 MNHEY, CDR2 SVGAGI. The V end was cut by 0 bases, the J end by 1 base, with 6 bases between.

The gene calls are TRBV5-1 and TRBJ1-5, with D possibly being TRBD1 (6 bases). CDR1 and CDR2 (germline): SGHRS, YFSETQ. CDR3 length: 15 residues. With 1 base removed from V and 4 bases from J, the gap between germline ends came to 12 bases. The CDR3 region is CASSLTGIWNQPQHF. CDR3 sequence (DNA): TGCGCCAGCAGCTTGACAGGGATATGGAATCAGCCCCAGCATTTT. Together with reference TRBV5-1 and TRBJ1-5, the CDR3 gives the full variable domain: KAGVTQTPRYLIKTRGQQVTLSCSPISGHRSVSWYQQTPGQGLQFLFEYFSETQRNKGNFPGRFSGRQFSNSRSEMNVSTLELGDSALYLCASSLTGIWNQPQHFGDGTRLSIL.

This clone came up a few times. The chain recombines TRBV9 with TRBJ2-4, with D hard to call. The V gene lost 5 bases and the J gene lost 2 bases, with 8 bases spanning the gap. The CDR3 length is 13 residues. Germline lookup yields CDR1 SGDLS and CDR2 YYNGEE. The CDR3 region has the DNA TGTGCCAGCAGTCTAGATTCCAAAAACATTCAGTACTTC. Its translation is CASSLDSKNIQYF.

As to this clone: At one of its ends the junction is not consistent with the germline gene, which may arise from a read error. The chain has TRBV5-1 and TRBJ2-7, with a weak D call TRBD2 (6 bases). This CDR3 has 14 residues. CDR1 and CDR2 from the germline V gene are SGHRS and YFSETQ. CDR3 in amino acids: CASSLAVAVYEQYF. The CDR3, as DNA: TGTGCCAGCAGCTTGGCGGTAGCGGTCTACGAGCAGTACTTC.

This clone was seen a few times. The V call is TRBV28, the J call TRBJ1-5; 8 bases are shared with TRBD1. CDR1 and CDR2 (germline): MDHEN, SYDVKM. There are 14 residues in the CDR3. After removal of 5 bases from V and 5 bases from J, the junction contained 5 bases not matched to a gene. The CDR3 reads CASSRGQGDQPQHF. As DNA, the CDR3 is TGTGCCAGCAGTAGAGGACAGGGAGATCAGCCCCAGCATTTT.

In its sample, this clone was seen a few times. This chain joins TRBV15 and TRBJ1-2, with a tentative D call TRBD1 (6 bases). Trimming stripped 5 bases from V and 4 bases from J, with 14 bases between. Germline CDR1 and CDR2: LNHNV and YYDKDF (reference sequence). The CDR3 loop spans 14 amino acids. The CDR3 spells CATSRDGGAYGYTF. CDR3 bases: TGTGCCACCAGCCGGGACGGGGGGGCCTATGGCTACACCTTC.